These T cell receptor beta chains were read from a single sample in a study of blood T cell repertoires in COVID-19. Method: immunoSEQ multiplex PCR; TCRdb's copy keeps in-frame clones and lacks some. The data hold a few hundred thousand clones, with 80% to 90% observed a single time. Sequencing input: PBMCs or T cells enriched from blood (not recorded which). The receptors come from a man aged 25-40 years who had recovered from COVID-19. Both conserved end residues are trimmed from each CDR3. Only part of the rows carry a size: once, few, many, or a class if the clone is expanded.

>TRBJ2-1|TRBV6-5|NA
ASYDDGGSNEQF
>TRBJ2-1|TRBV4-1|NA
ASSHVPTGVLAGGVRNEQF
>TRBJ2-7|TRBV5-6|NA
ASSLGQGGYEQY
>TRBJ1-6|TRBV5-1|NA
ASNPGTSNSPLH
>TRBJ2-2|TRBV9|NA
ASSVINTGELF
>TRBJ1-3|TRBV7-2|NA
ASSLGGAGNTIY
>TRBJ2-7|TRBV2|NA
ASREVGRGEQY
>TRBJ1-1|TRBV7-2|NA
ASSFDKNTEAF
>TRBJ1-2|TRBV30|NA
AWSLSPGAYT
>TRBJ2-1|TRBV15|NA
ATSRLDYNEQF
>TRBJ1-1|TRBV5-1|NA
ASSLGQGATEAF
>TRBJ2-3|TRBV18|NA
ASSRGGTDTQY
>TRBJ2-7|TRBV11-2|NA
ASSLGAYEQY
>TRBJ1-4|TRBV29-1|NA
SVDRGEKLF
>TRBJ2-3|TRBV7-8|NA
ASSSPSGGADTQY
>TRBJ1-5|TRBV28|NA
ASEEVPQPQH
>TRBJ1-2|TRBV10-3|NA
AISAWDSLFAYGYT
>TRBJ2-1|TRBV7-3|once
ASSLQPGGMGARHNEQF
>TRBJ2-6|TRBV19|NA
ASSRTGGNRANVLT
>TRBJ1-2|TRBV29-1|NA
SVGTGYGYT
>TRBJ1-1|TRBV25-1|NA
ASETQGASTEAF
>TRBJ2-7|TRBV5-1|NA
ASSLGQGAYEQY
>TRBJ2-2|TRBV12-5|NA
ASGLGQGNTGELF
>TRBJ1-2|TRBV5-4|once
ASSSLTGDYGYT
>TRBJ1-2|TRBV5-5|NA
ASSPSPRGFHGYT
>TRBJ1-2|TRBV9|NA
ASSVRSGDRPSGYGYT
>TRBJ1-5|TRBV2|NA
ASSVGQASNQPQH
>TRBJ1-1|TRBV6-5|NA
ASSYLQGASEAF
>TRBJ1-2|TRBV5-1|NA
ASSPGGSYGYT
>TRBJ2-1|TRBV28|NA
ASSPPGSGGINEQF
>TRBJ1-4|TRBV7-9|NA
ASSVTGGSEKLF
>TRBJ1-2|TRBV6-1|NA
ASSEALEIYGYT
>TRBJ1-3|TRBV6-6|NA
TSSYGTDSGNTIY
>TRBJ1-2|TRBV6-1|once
ASSDRDRGFRYGYT
>TRBJ2-7|TRBV7-2|once
ASSQTGGLYEQY
>TRBJ2-1|TRBV30|few
AWSVLSGGQF
>TRBJ1-1|TRBV15|NA
ATSGDRGTEAF
>TRBJ1-2|TRBV6-2/TRBV6-3|NA
ASSPTGGRGGYT
>TRBJ1-2|TRBV6-2/TRBV6-3|NA
ASSIYRILNYGYT
>TRBJ2-1|TRBV19|NA
ASSRSLGDEQF
>TRBJ2-5|TRBV3-1/TRBV3-2|NA
ASSHKGQTKETQY